This TCR beta chain emerged from a study of CD8 T cells in Susac syndrome (dated by TCRdb to between 2017 and 2020). Regarding the complete study: Of the Susac syndrome patients who were sequenced, roughly 6 had clinically active disease and roughly 8 were in clinical remission. Susac syndrome patients were therapy-naive, on corticosteroids (some also receiving IVIg), or on IVIg alone at blood withdrawal. The study used repertoire sequencing to test whether antigen drove CD8+ T cell activation and differentiation in Susac syndrome. Clonality of the CD8+ T cell repertoire was compared between more than 9 healthy donors, approximately 14 Susac syndrome patients and roughly 16 multiple sclerosis patients. The full study reports these points: The number of individuals in the TCR sequencing and HLA analysis was recognized as being relatively small. Sixteen Susac-specific public clones were identified in the total CD8+ repertoire, and about 5 Susac-specific public clones were identified in the CD8+ TEMRA repertoire. Susac syndrome CD8+ repertoires showed clonal expansion, highest in CD8+ TEMRA cells and greater in clinically active than remitting patients.

RNA was extracted using the RNeasy kit, and roughly 0.45 to 1 microgram was reverse transcribed with random hexamers. The immunoSEQ multiplex PCR assay, covering 54 Vbeta and 13 Jbeta segments, was used to amplify TCR beta CDR3 regions. PCR amplification bias was corrected by using a synthetic template baseline for primer optimization and computational correction. Concerning the study's data processing: Reads were annotated to V, D and J genes per IMGT and analyzed with immunoSEQ Analyzer, keeping only productive sequences. To calculate clonality, Shannon entropy was normalized by log2 of the number of productive unique sequences and then subtracted from one. For each patient and control, public and private clones were evaluated among the 100 most prevalent clones. Susac-specific clones were defined as absent from healthy and MS cohorts, over a thousand published viral clones and other ImmuneACCESS disease sequences. The public reads were reprocessed in TCRdb via fastp at Q25 and MiXCR, keeping in-frame beta chains. Each record represents a unique CDR3 protein, reported with the most common genes and DNA among its rows. The V and J calls and clone size come from TCRdb's table, not from the authors' own analysis. The sample table contains over 100,000 distinct CDR3 sequences; only one count was recorded for around 94% of them. The ten top clones hold 0.28% of the sample.

Peripheral blood CD8+ and CD4+ T cells from healthy donors, Susac syndrome patients and multiple sclerosis patients were profiled by high-throughput TCR beta sequencing. The Susac syndrome patients fulfilled recently defined diagnostic criteria for either definite or probable disease. Bulk CD8+ and CD4+ T cells were purified by magnetic negative isolation, whereas CD8+ TEMRA cells were enriched by FACS. Blood was drawn into EDTA tubes, processed within 24 hours, and PBMCs were isolated by density gradient centrifugation. PBMCs destined for TCR sequencing were cryopreserved in liquid nitrogen and later thawed in a 37 °C water bath. A purity of at least 90% was achieved for sorted or isolated CD4+, CD8+ and CD8+ TEMRA cells. Note on this clonotype: It lacks a known antigen. No much larger clone exists at a distance of one base, and base qualities are not known.

V sheds 3 bases and J sheds 5 bases, leaving 11 bases between their ends. Its CDR3 holds 13 amino acids, cysteine through phenylalanine. The entry retains the CDR3 DNA only, 39 bases that are in frame from base 1. From a lookup of the germline V gene (reference sequence), CDR1 and CDR2 are DFQATT and SNEGSKA. Rearrangement joined TRBV20-1 to TRBJ2-1; the D gene assignment is ambiguous. The sample was CD8+ T cells from PBMCs. This receptor was identified in a human donor with Susac syndrome. The DNA is TGCAGTGCTAGGCTGAGACGGGACAATGAGCAGTTCTTC. The translation is CSARLRRDNEQFF.